This entry lists 24 T cell receptor beta chains sequenced from one sample in a study of blood T cell repertoires in COVID-19. TCRdb's copy holds only in-frame clones and misses some; the assay was immunoSEQ multiplex PCR. The sample holds approximately 460,000 clones, 89% seen once. The material sequenced was peripheral blood. The receptors shown here come from a man between 18 and 29 years old with COVID-19, enrolled during active disease.

This chain links TRBV4-1 with TRBJ1-2; D gene uncertain. V was shortened by 0 bases and J by 4 bases, with 6 bases between the two germline ends. This CDR3 comprises 13 residues. Germline CDR1 is MGHRA and CDR2 is YSYEKL. CDR3 in amino acids: CASSQDPGYGYTF. In nucleotides, the CDR3 is TGCGCCAGCAGCCAAGATCCGGGCTATGGCTACACCTTC.

This rearrangement joins TRBV10-3 to TRBJ2-1; TRBD1 matches at 8 bases. This CDR3 is built from 19 residues. V was pared by 4 bases and J by 7 bases, with 21 bases of the junction left unmatched. CDR1 ENHRY and CDR2 SYGVKD come from the germline V gene. This CDR3 reads CAISGQDYRTGPETNEQFF. The CDR3 region has the DNA TGTGCCATCAGTGGGCAGGACTACAGGACAGGGCCGGAAACAAATGAGCAGTTCTTC.

The V and J genes are TRBV10-3 and TRBJ2-5; TRBD2 agrees at 7 bases. The V gene end was trimmed by 10 bases and the J gene end by 5 bases; junction bases not matched to a gene: 7. The CDR3 extends over 12 amino acids. The germline CDR1 and CDR2 sequences are ENHRY and SYGVKD. The CDR3 region is CATSLGGETQYF. CDR3 DNA sequence: TGTGCCACCAGCCTGGGGGGGGAGACCCAGTACTTC.

V is TRBV7-9 and J is TRBJ2-1; D gene ambiguous. CDR3 size: 13 residues. Germline V gene sequence: CDR1 SEHNR, CDR2 FQNEAQ (reference sequence). V lost 0 bases and J lost 5, with 5 bases in between. CDR3 residues: CASSLALNNEQFF. The CDR3 DNA follows: TGTGCCAGCAGCTTAGCCCTAAACAATGAGCAGTTCTTC.

This chain links TRBV11-2 with TRBJ2-7; D uncertain. The germline V gene has CDR1 SGHAT and CDR2 FQNNGV. With 0 bases removed from V and 2 bases from J, the gap between germline ends came to 14 bases. The CDR3 consists of 16 residues. This CDR3 reads CASSLEISHLTYEQYF. In nucleotides, the CDR3 is TGTGCCAGCAGCTTAGAGATCAGTCATTTAACCTACGAGCAGTACTTC.

A single count supports this clone. The chain combines TRBV28 with TRBJ1-5; D ambiguous. The germline V gene encodes CDR1 MDHEN and CDR2 SYDVKM. V lost 3 bases, J lost 7 bases, and 22 bases lay in between. This CDR3 has 17 amino acids. CDR3 region: CASSLWMGNGPGQPQHF. The CDR3 bases are TGTGCCAGCAGTTTGTGGATGGGTAATGGGCCGGGACAGCCCCAGCATTTT.

The chain uses TRBV11-1 and TRBJ1-1, with a tentative D call TRBD1 (6 bases). The CDR3 extends over 16 amino acids. The ends were cut back, 1 base at V and 1 base at J, with 13 bases in the middle. From germline, CDR1 is SGHAT and CDR2 FQDESV (reference sequence). The CDR3 DNA follows: TGTGCCAGCAGCTTAGTTTGGACAGATAGGAACACTGAAGCTTTCTTT. Its protein is CASSLVWTDRNTEAFF.

The chain combines TRBV14 with TRBJ1-6; no clear D. This CDR3 contains 13 residues. With 4 bases removed from V and 7 bases from J, the gap between germline ends came to 8 bases. Looked up from germline, CDR1 is SGHDN and CDR2 is FVKESK. This chain's CDR3 is CASSRQRNSPLHF. The CDR3 DNA follows: TGTGCCAGCAGCCGTCAGCGAAATTCACCCCTCCACTTT.

V usage is TRBV3-1 (or the pseudogene TRBV3-2) and J usage is TRBJ2-1; maybe TRBD1 (6 bases). This CDR3 spans 16 amino acids. Trimming shortened V by 2 bases and J by 1 base, and 12 bases separated the two germline ends. Germline V gene lookup returns CDR1 LGHDT and CDR2 YNNKEL (reference sequence). The CDR3 DNA reads TGTGCCAGCAGCCAAAGGGGGAAGGGTTCCTACAATGAGCAGTTCTTC. Protein sequence: CASSQRGKGSYNEQFF.

The chain is built from TRBV30 and TRBJ1-5; TRBD1 aligns across 7 bases. The CDR3 contains 15 residues. J gave up 2 bases and V 0 bases, and 4 bases lay outside the gene matches. The germline CDR1 and CDR2 sequences are GTSNPN and SVGIG (reference sequence). Here the CDR3 reads CAWSVFRGGNQPQHF. The DNA of the CDR3 is TGTGCCTGGAGTGTTTTCAGGGGGGGCAATCAGCCCCAGCATTTT.

The chain carries TRBV18 and TRBJ2-2; D call uncertain. Trimming took off 6 bases at V and 6 bases at J, with 17 bases between the two ends. CDR1 KGHSH and CDR2 LQKENI come from the germline V gene. The CDR3 has 15 residues. The CDR3 nucleotides read TGTGCCAGCTCCCCAATAGAGGTTGTGGCCGGGGAGCTGTTTTTT. It codes for CASSPIEVVAGELFF.

The chain recombines TRBV10-3 with TRBJ2-1; D may be TRBD2 (5 bases). The germline V gene has CDR1 ENHRY and CDR2 SYGVKD. Between the trimmed V and J ends, which lost 0 bases and 8 bases, there was a span of 8 bases. This CDR3 has 13 amino acids. The CDR3 here is CAISESKGDEQFF. Here the CDR3 DNA reads TGTGCCATCAGTGAGTCGAAGGGAGATGAGCAGTTCTTC.

V usage is TRBV23-1 and J usage is TRBJ1-2; D may be TRBD1 (6 bases). TRBV23-1 is an ORF, with its function uncertain. Trimming shortened V by 0 bases and J by 6 bases, and 14 bases separated the two germline ends. The CDR3 sequence is 15 residues long. DNA of the CDR3: TGCGCCAGCAGTCAATCTGGACGCGGGGGCGATGGCTACACCTTC. Its translation is CASSQSGRGGDGYTF.

V usage is TRBV5-1 and J usage is TRBJ1-1; 11 nucleotides align to TRBD1. The V gene end was trimmed by 6 bases and the J gene end by 8 bases; junction bases not matched to a gene: 15. CDR1 and CDR2 (germline): SGHRS, YFSETQ. The CDR3 is 16 amino acids. The CDR3 is CASKPGQGGRNMEAFF. In nucleotides, the CDR3 is TGCGCCAGCAAGCCGGGACAGGGGGGTCGAAACATGGAAGCTTTCTTT.

The chain is built from TRBV5-1 and TRBJ2-3; possible D gene TRBD1, 5 bases. V was shortened by 4 bases and J by 4 bases, with 7 bases between the two germline ends. The germline CDR1 and CDR2 sequences are SGHRS and YFSETQ. This CDR3 is built from 12 residues. The CDR3 bases are TGCGCCAGCAGCGTACAGGCAGATACGCAGTATTTT. Translated, it gives CASSVQADTQYF.

The genes are TRBV24-1 and TRBJ2-5, with 12 bases lining up with TRBD2. Germline loops: CDR1 KGHDR, CDR2 SFDVKD. This CDR3 contains 16 residues. Germline trimming cut 9 bases from V and 6 bases from J; bases unmatched to any gene: 13. The CDR3 here is CATQSTSGSRAKTQYF. The CDR3 DNA reads TGTGCCACCCAATCGACTAGCGGGAGCCGGGCGAAGACCCAGTACTTC.

The gene calls are TRBV15 and TRBJ1-4; 8 positions match TRBD1. Trimming took 3 bases from V and 7 from J; bases not matched to a gene: 7. The CDR3 sequence is 15 residues long. The germline gives CDR1 LNHNV, CDR2 YYDKDF (reference sequence). This chain's CDR3 is CATSRGTGGGEKLFF. As DNA, the CDR3 is TGTGCCACCAGCAGGGGAACAGGGGGGGGTGAAAAACTGTTTTTT.

This clone appeared once. The J gene is TRBJ1-5, the V gene TRBV12-5, with 10 bases matching TRBD1. The ends lost 2 bases at V and 5 bases at J; junction bases unmatched: 3. The CDR3 sequence is 15 residues long. CDR1 and CDR2 (germline): LGHNT, FRNRAP. DNA of the CDR3: TGTGCTAGTGGTTTGTCCGGGACAGGGGATCAGCCCCAGCATTTT. Translating gives CASGLSGTGDQPQHF. The variable domain in full, completed from reference TRBV12-5 and TRBJ1-5, reads DARVTQTPRHKVTEMGQEVTMRCQPILGHNTVFWYRQTMMQGLELLAYFRNRAPLDDSGMPKDRFSAEMPDATLATLKIQPSEPRDSAVYFCASGLSGTGDQPQHFGDGTRLSIL.

This clone was observed a handful of times. The chain uses TRBV7-9 and TRBJ1-1; D remains unclear. CDR1 and CDR2 from the germline V gene are SEHNR and FQNEAQ (reference sequence). The CDR3 extends over 12 amino acids. Deletions cut 8 bases from V and 3 bases from J, with 10 bases between. The CDR3 loop is CASGRRDTEAFF. As DNA, the CDR3 is TGTGCCAGCGGCAGGAGGGACACTGAAGCTTTCTTT.

This sequence joins TRBV29-1 and TRBJ2-7; TRBD1 is a possible D gene (6 bases). Trimming removed 3 bases from V and 4 bases from J, with 13 bases in between. In germline, CDR1 is SQVTM, CDR2 ANQGSEA. CDR3 length equals 13 residues. The CDR3 protein is CSVESGDRYEQYF. CDR3 DNA: TGCAGCGTTGAGTCAGGGGATAGATACGAGCAGTACTTC.

The chain employs TRBV19 and TRBJ2-7, with 10 bases aligning to TRBD2. Unmatched junction bases numbered 4, after V lost 3 bases and J lost 2 bases. The CDR3 runs 15 residues. Germline CDR1 is LNHDA and CDR2 is SQIVND (reference sequence). The CDR3 DNA reads TGTGCCAGTAGTATCCAACTAGCGGGACCCTACGAGCAGTACTTC. Translation gives CASSIQLAGPYEQYF.

This clone was recorded only once. The rearrangement links TRBV4-1 to TRBJ2-1, with TRBD1 identical over 7 bases. V was clipped by 4 bases and J by 4 bases; unmatched bases: 10. The CDR3 spans 16 residues. Looked up from germline, CDR1 is MGHRA and CDR2 is YSYEKL. The CDR3 region has the DNA TGCGCCAGCAGCCCGATCAAGGGACAGAATTACAATGAGCAGTTCTTC. It translates to CASSPIKGQNYNEQFF.

V gene TRBV11-3 combines with J gene TRBJ2-1; TRBD2 matches 12 bases. Germline V gene sequence: CDR1 SGHNT, CDR2 YENEEA. The ends lost 5 bases at V and 3 bases at J; junction bases unmatched: 5. The CDR3 runs 16 residues. The CDR3 reads CASSPSTSGGYNEQFF. CDR3 nucleotides: TGTGCCAGCAGCCCCTCGACTAGCGGGGGCTACAATGAGCAGTTCTTC.

The rearrangement links TRBV5-8 to TRBJ2-3; D call uncertain. Germline lookup yields CDR1 SGHTS and CDR2 YDEGEE. Between the trimmed V and J ends, which lost 3 bases and 2 bases, there was a span of 16 bases. There are 16 residues in the CDR3. The CDR3 DNA is TGTGCCAGCAGCTCCCACGATCGTGTCTACACAGATACGCAGTATTTT. It translates to CASSSHDRVYTDTQYF.